The 21 T cell receptor beta chains reported below all come from one sample, sequenced in a study of cytomegalovirus exposure and HLA in healthy donors. PCR employed 60 Vbeta and 13 Jbeta primers. TCRdb's table, derived via immunoSEQ multiplex PCR, lists solely in-frame clones and lacks some. The sample has around 69,000 clones, approximately 70% seen once. What was sequenced was PBMCs. These receptors were collected from a woman in her forties or fifties in good health and CMV-seropositive.

This clone was detected only once. The genes are TRBV2 and TRBJ2-5, with unresolved D. The CDR3 totals 12 residues. V lost 7 bases and J 1 base, leaving 7 bases between the germline ends. Germline loops: CDR1 SNHLY, CDR2 FYNNEI. CDR3 in amino acids: CASKASQETQYF. The CDR3 DNA reads as TGTGCCAGCAAGGCTAGCCAAGAGACCCAGTACTTC.

The chain couples TRBV6-6 to TRBJ1-1; D is unresolved. Germline V gene lookup returns CDR1 MNHNY and CDR2 SVGAGI (reference sequence). Deletions cut 6 bases from V and 0 bases from J, with 8 bases between. CDR3 size: 13 residues. CDR3 coding DNA: TGTGCCAGCAGGCTCGGGTTGAACACTGAAGCTTTCTTT. Translating gives CASRLGLNTEAFF.

This clone has more than one count but fewer than ten. Other nucleotide sequences from this sample produce the same CDR3. The chain couples TRBV11-2 to TRBJ2-1, with 10 bases that match TRBD2. Germline V gene sequence: CDR1 SGHAT, CDR2 FQNNGV. The CDR3 has 16 amino acids. The trim removed 5 bases at V and 4 bases at J, leaving 8 bases unmatched. CDR3 bases: TGTGCCAGCAGCCTAAGACTAGCGGGCGTTTACAATGAGCAGTTCTTC. Its translation is CASSLRLAGVYNEQFF.

The CDR3 nucleotides are TGTGCCAGCACCCCAGGGAACGCTGGGGCCAACGTCCTGACTTTC. The encoded protein is CASTPGNAGANVLTF. The chain employs TRBV6-1 and TRBJ2-6; TRBD1 might be the D (5 bases). V gave up 7 bases and J gave up 2 bases, with 12 bases separating them. Looked up from germline, CDR1 is MNHNS and CDR2 is SASEGT. The CDR3 length is 15 residues.

The V call is TRBV27, the J call TRBJ1-2; weak D call: TRBD1 (5 bases). Germline-derived CDR1 and CDR2 are MNHEY and SMNVEV (reference sequence). V shed 0 bases and J shed 6 bases, with 8 bases lying between them. The length of the CDR3 is 13 residues. The CDR3 protein is CASSLSRGDGYTF. The CDR3 DNA is TGTGCCAGCAGTTTATCGCGGGGGGATGGCTACACCTTC.

The chain is built from TRBV5-1 and TRBJ2-1; D unclear. V lost 0 bases to trimming and J lost 0 bases, with 7 bases between them. Germline V gives CDR1 SGHRS, CDR2 YFSETQ. The CDR3 runs to 15 residues. The CDR3 reads CASSLVESSYNEQFF. CDR3 sequence (DNA): TGCGCCAGCAGCTTGGTAGAGAGCTCCTACAATGAGCAGTTCTTC.

The chain links TRBV19 to TRBJ2-1, with D unclear. There are 13 residues in the CDR3. Trimming cost V 6 bases and J 6 bases, with 12 bases left between them. Germline lookup yields CDR1 LNHDA and CDR2 SQIVND (reference sequence). This chain's CDR3 is CASSALRLNEQFF. CDR3 nucleotides: TGTGCCAGTAGCGCACTCCGACTCAATGAGCAGTTCTTC.

This clone was detected only once. V and J are TRBV5-1 and TRBJ1-2, with TRBD1 as a possible D gene (5 bases). V gave up 0 bases and J gave up 7 bases, with 16 bases separating them. Germline CDR1 SGHRS, CDR2 YFSETQ. CDR3 length equals 15 residues. CDR3 nucleotide sequence: TGCGCCAGCAGCTTGGAAGCTGGGCAGGGTCGTGGCTACACCTTC. Translated: CASSLEAGQGRGYTF.

CDR3 DNA: TGTGCCAGCAGCTTACGACAGGGGGTAGGAGAGACCCAGTACTTC. Translating gives CASSLRQGVGETQYF. This sequence joins TRBV7-2 and TRBJ2-5, with 9 positions matching TRBD1. The J segment lost 4 bases and the V segment lost 2 bases, leaving 5 bases of the junction unmatched. This CDR3 has 15 amino acids. Germline CDR1 is SGHTA and CDR2 is FQGNSA.

In its sample, this clone was seen a few times. The genes are TRBV18 and TRBJ1-2; 8 positions match TRBD1. The CDR3 runs to 15 residues. V lost 3 bases, J lost 5 bases, and 8 bases stayed unmatched. From germline, CDR1 is KGHSH and CDR2 LQKENI. CDR3 coding DNA: TGTGCCAGCTCACCCCCGCCCGGGACAGGATATGGCTACACCTTC. This encodes CASSPPPGTGYGYTF.

This clone was recorded only once. The chain combines TRBV19 with TRBJ1-1; possible D gene TRBD1, 6 bases. CDR1 and CDR2 from the germline V gene are LNHDA and SQIVND (reference sequence). V lost 5 bases to trimming and J lost 1 base, with 11 bases between them. CDR3 size: 14 residues. Here the CDR3 DNA reads TGTGCCAGTAGTCTAAGGACAGCGAACACTGAAGCTTTCTTT. Amino acid sequence: CASSLRTANTEAFF.

V is TRBV19 and J is TRBJ2-5; TRBD2 matches 8 bases. Losses at the gene ends were 5 bases for V and 5 bases for J; bases not matched to a gene: 7. The CDR3 runs to 14 residues. CDR1 and CDR2 from the germline V gene are LNHDA and SQIVND (reference sequence). The CDR3 region has the DNA TGTGCCAGTAGTTCCCCGGGAGGGGAGGAGACCCAGTACTTC. Translating gives CASSSPGGEETQYF.

The rearrangement links TRBV7-2 to TRBJ2-1; 9 nucleotides agree with TRBD1. V was clipped by 6 bases and J by 0 bases; unmatched bases: 3. CDR1 and CDR2 (germline): SGHTA, FQGNSA. The CDR3 covers 15 residues. The CDR3 here is CASRGGQGSYNEQFF. As DNA, the CDR3 is TGTGCCAGCAGGGGGGGACAGGGCTCCTACAATGAGCAGTTCTTC.

The table lists this clone with a count of one. V gene TRBV30 combines with J gene TRBJ2-2, with 9 bases that match TRBD2. CDR1 GTSNPN and CDR2 SVGIG come from the germline V gene (reference sequence). V was clipped by 4 bases and J by 2 bases; unmatched bases: 14. This CDR3 is 18 amino acids long. CDR3 in DNA: TGTGCCTGGATTCCGTGGGACGGAGCGGGGGGTAACACCGGGGAGCTGTTTTTT. Protein sequence: CAWIPWDGAGGNTGELFF.

The J gene is TRBJ1-2, the V gene TRBV7-2, with 7 bases that match TRBD1. Looked up from germline, CDR1 is SGHTA and CDR2 is FQGNSA. V lost 2 bases, J lost 5 bases, and 8 bases stayed unmatched. The CDR3 runs to 15 residues. The CDR3 coding sequence is TGTGCCAGCAGCTTAACCAACGGACAGGAGTATGGCTACACCTTC. Its translation is CASSLTNGQEYGYTF.

V and J are TRBV2 and TRBJ2-5, with 7 nucleotides matching TRBD2. With 5 bases clipped from V and 1 base from J, the junction kept 4 bases outside the gene matches. The CDR3 totals 14 residues. The germline V gene encodes CDR1 SNHLY and CDR2 FYNNEI. The CDR3 loop is CASSPPGGQETQYF. CDR3 sequence (DNA): TGTGCCAGCAGTCCGCCGGGGGGCCAAGAGACCCAGTACTTC.

The CDR3 nucleotides are TGTGCCAGCAGTCCTCCCGGGGGGGGCGAGCGAGACTCCTACGAGCAGTACTTC. The encoded protein is CASSPPGGGERDSYEQYF. V is TRBV7-2 and J is TRBJ2-7; 8 bases fit TRBD2. Germline trimming cut 6 bases from V and 0 bases from J; bases unmatched to any gene: 16. The CDR3 spans 18 residues. CDR1 and CDR2 from the germline V gene are SGHTA and FQGNSA.

This clone came up once. The rearrangement links TRBV10-2 to TRBJ2-3; TRBD1 aligns across 7 bases. Germline trimming cut 7 bases from V and 4 bases from J; bases unmatched to any gene: 8. CDR1 WSHSY and CDR2 SAAADI come from the germline V gene. The CDR3 spans 14 residues. The CDR3, as DNA: TGCGCCAGCAATCCGACAGGGAGAGCAGATACGCAGTATTTT. Translating gives CASNPTGRADTQYF.

In DNA form, the CDR3 reads TGTGCCAGCAGCTTTGGTCCGGGGGGCTATGGCTACACCTTC. Encoded protein: CASSFGPGGYGYTF. The J gene is TRBJ1-2, the V gene TRBV5-6, with D maybe TRBD1 (5 bases). CDR3 length: 14 amino acids. V shed 2 bases and J shed 4 bases, with 12 bases lying between them. Germline lookup yields CDR1 SGHDT and CDR2 YYEEEE. Filled out from reference TRBV5-6 and TRBJ1-2, the complete variable domain reads DAGVTQSPTHLIKTRGQQVTLRCSPKSGHDTVSWYQQALGQGPQFIFQYYEEEERQRGNFPDRFSGHQFPNYSSELNVNALLLGDSALYLCASSFGPGGYGYTFGSGTRLTVV.

The rearrangement joins TRBV5-1 to TRBJ1-1, with a possible D match to TRBD1 (6 bases). V lost 2 bases and J lost 4, with 15 bases in between. The CDR3 extends over 15 amino acids. From germline, CDR1 is SGHRS and CDR2 YFSETQ. The CDR3 here is CASSFSQRGGTEAFF. Written as DNA, the CDR3 is TGCGCCAGCAGCTTCTCTCAGAGGGGGGGCACTGAAGCTTTCTTT. Full variable domain (outside the CDR3, taken from reference TRBV5-1 and TRBJ1-1): KAGVTQTPRYLIKTRGQQVTLSCSPISGHRSVSWYQQTPGQGLQFLFEYFSETQRNKGNFPGRFSGRQFSNSRSEMNVSTLELGDSALYLCASSFSQRGGTEAFFGQGTRLTVV.

V usage is TRBV9 and J usage is TRBJ1-6, with 7 nucleotides matching TRBD1. Germline V lookup: CDR1 SGDLS, CDR2 YYNGEE. With V trimmed by 3 bases and J by 6 bases, 6 bases remained unmatched. This CDR3 spans 15 amino acids. CDR3 sequence (DNA): TGTGCCAGCAGCGCTTCGGGACAGTTTAATTCACCCCTCCACTTT. This translates into CASSASGQFNSPLHF.